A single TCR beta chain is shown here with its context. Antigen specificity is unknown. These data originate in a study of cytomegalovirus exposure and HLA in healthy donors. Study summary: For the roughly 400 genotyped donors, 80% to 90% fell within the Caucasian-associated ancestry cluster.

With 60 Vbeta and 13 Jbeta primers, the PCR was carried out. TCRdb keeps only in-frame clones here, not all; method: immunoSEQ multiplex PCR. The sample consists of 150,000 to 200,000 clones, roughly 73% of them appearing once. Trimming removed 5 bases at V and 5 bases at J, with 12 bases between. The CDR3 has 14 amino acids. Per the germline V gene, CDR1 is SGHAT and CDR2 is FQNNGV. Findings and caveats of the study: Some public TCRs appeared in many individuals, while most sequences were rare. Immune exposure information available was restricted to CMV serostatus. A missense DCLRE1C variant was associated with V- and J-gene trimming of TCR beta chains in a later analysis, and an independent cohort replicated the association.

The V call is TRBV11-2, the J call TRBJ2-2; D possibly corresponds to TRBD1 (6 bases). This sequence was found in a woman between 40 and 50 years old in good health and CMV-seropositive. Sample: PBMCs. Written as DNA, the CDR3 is TGTGCCAGCAGCCGTTACACAGGGACCGGGGAGCTGTTTTTT. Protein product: CASSRYTGTGELFF.